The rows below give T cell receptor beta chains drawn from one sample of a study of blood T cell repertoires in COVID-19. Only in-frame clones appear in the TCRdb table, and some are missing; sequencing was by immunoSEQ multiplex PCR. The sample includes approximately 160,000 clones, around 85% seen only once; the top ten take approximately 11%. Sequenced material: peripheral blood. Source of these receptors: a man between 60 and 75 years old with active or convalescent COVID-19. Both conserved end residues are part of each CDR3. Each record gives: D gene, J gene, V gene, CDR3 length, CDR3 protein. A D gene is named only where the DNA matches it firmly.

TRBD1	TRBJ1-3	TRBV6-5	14	CASRRGTGLNTIYF
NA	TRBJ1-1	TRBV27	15	CASSPMWGANTEAFF
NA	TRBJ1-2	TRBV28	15	CASKKTRGSFYGYTF
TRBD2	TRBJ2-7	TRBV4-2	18	CASSRELTGTSGSYEQYF
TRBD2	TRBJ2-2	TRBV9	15	CASSGPGLVPGELFF
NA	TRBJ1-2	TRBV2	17	CASSESAVTQGNYGYTF
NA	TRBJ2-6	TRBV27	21	CASSRRPPLQGQSSGANVLTF
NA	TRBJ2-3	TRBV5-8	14	CASSRGIHTDTQYF
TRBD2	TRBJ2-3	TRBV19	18	CASSIPPGASGPLGTQYF
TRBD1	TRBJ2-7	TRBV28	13	CASSSSGGNEQYF
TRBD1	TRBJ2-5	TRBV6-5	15	CASNILGQGQETQYF
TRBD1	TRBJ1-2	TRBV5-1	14	CASSQTGGNYGYTF
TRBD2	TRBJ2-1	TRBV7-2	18	CASSLGLAGGPSYNEQFF
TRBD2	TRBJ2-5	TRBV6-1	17	CASSERFTSGGQETQYF
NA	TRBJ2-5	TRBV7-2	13	CASSLSGIETQYF
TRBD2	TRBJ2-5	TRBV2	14	CASSGGLRGETQYF
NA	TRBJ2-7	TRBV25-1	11	CASSDPRGQYF
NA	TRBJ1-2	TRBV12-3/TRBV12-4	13	CASSLGRSYGYTF
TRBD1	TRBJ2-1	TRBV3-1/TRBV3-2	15	CASSNTRDSYNEQFF
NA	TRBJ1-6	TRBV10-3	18	CAISESLGGNGNNSPLHF
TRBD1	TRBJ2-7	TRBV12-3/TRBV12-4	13	CASSRTGGYEQYF
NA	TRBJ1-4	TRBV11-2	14	CATTPGNAGEKLFF
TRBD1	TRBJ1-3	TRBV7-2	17	CASSLTGGGSSGNTIYF
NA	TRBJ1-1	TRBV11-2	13	CASSNTGLDEAFF
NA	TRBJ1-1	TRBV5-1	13	CASSLQGNTEAFF
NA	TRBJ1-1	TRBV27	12	CASSFSQGEAFF
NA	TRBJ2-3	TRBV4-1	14	CASSQWGDSDTQYF
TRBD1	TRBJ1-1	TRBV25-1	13	CASRGQANTEAFF
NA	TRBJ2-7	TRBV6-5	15	CASSYSPGQTYEQYF
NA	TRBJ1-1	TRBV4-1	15	CASSGGPGLGTEAFF
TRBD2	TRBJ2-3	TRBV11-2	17	CASSSSTSGVQGDTQYF
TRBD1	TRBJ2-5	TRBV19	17	CASSITTAGTGGETQYF
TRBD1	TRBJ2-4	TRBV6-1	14	CASSERTGKNIQYF
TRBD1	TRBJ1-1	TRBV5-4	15	CASSPGQSMNTEAFF
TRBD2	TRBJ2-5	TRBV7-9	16	CASSSRTSGSLETQYF
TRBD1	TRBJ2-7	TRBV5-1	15	CASSEAGTGVYEQYF
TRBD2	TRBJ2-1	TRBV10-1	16	CASSAGLAGVGGEQFF
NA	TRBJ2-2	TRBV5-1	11	CASREAGELFF